A single sample is the source of the 21 T cell receptor beta chains below, sequenced in a study of response to subunit inactivated influenza vaccine. TCRdb independently ran MiXCR on the RT-PCR reads; one entry per CDR3 protein. The repertoire holds roughly 570,000 distinct CDR3 sequences, around 13% seen once, with around 10% in the top ten. This specimen was PBMCs from blood, taken 11 to 12 days after vaccination. These receptors were obtained from a man aged 45-65 years who received an inactivated influenza vaccine.

This clonotype came up a few times. The chain joins TRBV27 to TRBJ1-6; no reliable D call. Trimming cost V 6 bases and J 4 bases, with 7 bases left between them. The CDR3 has 13 amino acids. Germline-derived CDR1 and CDR2 are MNHEY and SMNVEV (reference sequence). The CDR3 protein is CASRSGYNSPLHF. In nucleotides, the CDR3 is TGTGCCAGCAGATCGGGGTATAATTCACCCCTCCACTTT.

This clonotype was counted only a few times. The gene calls are TRBV29-1 and TRBJ2-2, with D maybe TRBD1 (6 bases). The V gene lost 2 bases and the J gene lost 6 bases, with 13 bases spanning the gap. The CDR3 runs to 14 residues. CDR1 is SQVTM, CDR2 ANQGSEA, per germline. The CDR3: CSVELVRGSGELFF. The CDR3 DNA reads as TGCAGCGTTGAATTAGTCAGGGGATCCGGGGAGCTGTTTTTT.

The chain couples TRBV2 to TRBJ2-3, with 8 nucleotides matching TRBD1. Per germline, CDR1 SNHLY and CDR2 FYNNEI. This CDR3 contains 15 residues. V trimming: 6 bases; J trimming: 1 base; junction bases outside the gene matches: 6. This chain's CDR3 is CASRLPGQGTDTQYF. In DNA, the CDR3 is TGTGCCAGCAGGCTCCCGGGACAGGGCACAGATACGCAGTATTTT.

The gene calls are TRBV2 and TRBJ2-1; the D is unclear. The germline V gene encodes CDR1 SNHLY and CDR2 FYNNEI. V lost 2 bases to trimming and J lost 8 bases, with 13 bases between them. The CDR3 totals 14 residues. The CDR3 sequence is CASSEMVSLDEQFF. DNA of the CDR3: TGTGCCAGCAGTGAAATGGTCAGCCTCGATGAGCAGTTCTTC.

This clonotype was seen a handful of times. The J gene is TRBJ2-7, the V gene TRBV10-3; D ambiguous. In germline, CDR1 is ENHRY, CDR2 SYGVKD. The CDR3 spans 12 residues. With 5 bases removed from V and 3 bases from J, the gap between germline ends came to 8 bases. The DNA of the CDR3 is TGTGCCATCAGTCCCGCCCTCTACGAGCAGTACTTC. Residues: CAISPALYEQYF.

This chain joins TRBV20-1 and TRBJ2-7; 9 bases fit TRBD2. The CDR3 is made up of 14 amino acids. The germline CDR1 and CDR2 sequences are DFQATT and SNEGSKA (reference sequence). V was clipped by 0 bases and J by 0 bases; unmatched bases: 0. CDR3 nucleotide sequence: TGCAGTGCTAGAGAGCGGGAGGGCTCCTACGAGCAGTACTTC. Protein sequence: CSAREREGSYEQYF.

This clonotype appeared many times. The chain has TRBV5-6 and TRBJ1-3; no reliable D call. In germline, CDR1 is SGHDT, CDR2 YYEEEE. The CDR3 spans 13 residues. Trimming left V 5 bases short and J 0 bases short, with 6 bases between. The CDR3 spells CASSPSSGNTIYF. The CDR3 DNA is TGTGCCAGCAGTCCGAGCTCTGGAAACACCATATATTTT. Complete variable domain (other parts from reference TRBV5-6 and TRBJ1-3): DAGVTQSPTHLIKTRGQQVTLRCSPKSGHDTVSWYQQALGQGPQFIFQYYEEEERQRGNFPDRFSGHQFPNYSSELNVNALLLGDSALYLCASSPSSGNTIYFGEGSWLTVV.

This clonotype was found many times. V is TRBV5-1 and J is TRBJ2-3; D perhaps matches TRBD1 (6 bases). Germline values: CDR1 SGHRS, CDR2 YFSETQ. The CDR3 totals 15 residues. V lost 3 bases, J lost 0 bases, and 11 bases lay in between. The CDR3 region is CASSSDRTSTDTQYF. CDR3 nucleotide sequence: TGCGCCAGCAGCTCGGACAGAACTAGCACAGATACGCAGTATTTT.

This clonotype was detected a few times. V gene TRBV12-3 or TRBV12-4 combines with J gene TRBJ2-5; D tentatively reads TRBD1 or TRBD2 (5 bases each). This CDR3 region has 16 residues. V was cut by 7 bases and J by 5 bases, with 23 bases left in between. CDR3 protein: CASTLGRFSKGETQYF. The CDR3 DNA reads as TGTGCCAGCACCCTGGGACGCTTCTCTAAAGGGGAGACCCAGTACTTC.

This clonotype was counted between two and nine times. The chain is built from TRBV5-5 and TRBJ2-3, with 12 bases that match TRBD2. The CDR3 contains 17 residues. Germline V gene sequence: CDR1 SGHKS, CDR2 YYEKEE (reference sequence). Germline trimming cut 7 bases from V and 0 bases from J; bases unmatched to any gene: 9. The chain's CDR3 is CASYTGTSGFSTDTQYF. CDR3 bases: TGTGCCAGCTACACCGGGACTAGCGGGTTTAGCACAGATACGCAGTATTTT.

This clonotype was seen only once. A much larger clone differs from this one at a single base, so this may be a read error. The chain is built from TRBV5-1 and TRBJ2-5; no clear D gene. The germline V gene encodes CDR1 SGHRS and CDR2 YFSETQ. The CDR3 is 13 amino acids. DNA of the CDR3: TGCGCCAGCAGCTATAGGCTAGGAGAGACCCATTACTTC. Its translation is CASSYRLGETHYF.

The chain uses TRBV6-2 or TRBV6-3 and TRBJ2-3; D is ambiguous. CDR1 is MNHEY, CDR2 SVGEGT, per germline. V was cut by 6 bases and J by 7 bases, with 17 bases left in between. The CDR3 loop spans 14 amino acids. CDR3 protein: CASSPTLTAHTQYF. The CDR3 DNA reads TGTGCCAGCAGCCCCACCCTCACGGCACATACGCAGTATTTT.

V is TRBV7-2 and J is TRBJ2-5; 14 bases align to TRBD2. V lost 5 bases to trimming and J lost 5 bases; unmatched junction nucleotides: 7. Germline CDR1 SGHTA, CDR2 FQGNSA. CDR3 length: 16 amino acids. The CDR3 loop reads CASSTGLAGGRETQYF. As DNA, the CDR3 is TGTGCCAGCAGCACCGGACTAGCGGGAGGTCGGGAGACCCAGTACTTC.

This clonotype was found a few times. This chain uses TRBV7-2 with TRBJ2-2; no reliable D call. Trimming removed 5 bases from V and 4 bases from J, with 11 bases in between. From germline, CDR1 is SGHTA and CDR2 FQGNSA. The CDR3 spans 14 residues. The CDR3 loop is CASSPAPSTGELFF. In nucleotides, the CDR3 is TGTGCCAGCAGCCCCGCCCCCTCCACCGGGGAGCTGTTTTTT.

This clonotype was observed a handful of times. The chain recombines TRBV12-3 or TRBV12-4 with TRBJ2-7, with a tentative D call TRBD1 (6 bases). This CDR3 region has 13 residues. Trimming shortened V by 6 bases and J by 3 bases, and 12 bases separated the two germline ends. CDR3 coding DNA: TGTGCCAGCAGCCAGGACAGTTACTACGAGCAGTACTTC. It specifies CASSQDSYYEQYF.

The gene calls are TRBV7-2 and TRBJ2-1; D gene unclear. Deletions cut 3 bases from V and 2 bases from J, with 14 bases between. Per the germline V gene, CDR1 is SGHTA and CDR2 is FQGNSA. This CDR3 spans 16 amino acids. This chain's CDR3 is CASSFGWQEPYNEQFF. In nucleotides, the CDR3 is TGTGCCAGCAGCTTCGGGTGGCAGGAGCCCTACAATGAGCAGTTCTTC.

This clonotype was observed at least ten times. This chain joins TRBV5-6 and TRBJ2-3; D gene unclear. CDR3 length equals 15 residues. Germline assignment: CDR1 SGHDT and CDR2 YYEEEE. V lost 1 base, J lost 0 bases, and 9 bases lay in between. The CDR3 sequence is CASSLIDASTDTQYF. In DNA form, the CDR3 reads TGTGCCAGCAGCTTGATAGACGCAAGCACAGATACGCAGTATTTT.

In this sample, this clonotype turned up many times. The V and J genes are TRBV7-9 and TRBJ2-2; 9 bases match TRBD2. From germline, CDR1 is SEHNR and CDR2 FQNEAQ (reference sequence). The CDR3 totals 17 residues. The trim removed 1 base at V and 0 bases at J, leaving 3 bases unmatched. The CDR3 sequence: CASSLGGGAANTGELFF. DNA for the CDR3: TGTGCCAGCAGCTTAGGCGGGGGGGCCGCGAACACCGGGGAGCTGTTTTTT.

V is TRBV29-1 and J is TRBJ2-1, with D hard to call. Looked up from germline, CDR1 is SQVTM and CDR2 is ANQGSEA. CDR3 size: 16 residues. V shed 4 bases and J shed 0 bases, with 16 bases lying between them. DNA for the CDR3: TGCAGCGTTGGGAATCTGGTCGGTAGCTCCTACAATGAGCAGTTCTTC. Its translation: CSVGNLVGSSYNEQFF.

This clonotype was detected a few times. The chain couples TRBV3-1 to TRBJ2-1, with D perhaps matching TRBD2 (7 bases). Between the trimmed V and J ends, which lost 3 bases and 7 bases, there was a span of 16 bases. The CDR3 is made up of 15 amino acids. Germline CDR1 LGHDT, CDR2 YNNKEL (reference sequence). CDR3 sequence reads: CASSHGGGLLNEQFF. The CDR3 coding sequence is TGTGCCAGCAGCCATGGGGGGGGGCTCCTTAATGAGCAGTTCTTC.

This chain uses TRBV29-1 with TRBJ2-1; 8 positions agree with TRBD2. V shed 8 bases, J shed 10 bases, and the junction held 13 bases outside the gene matches. CDR3 size: 13 residues. Germline lookup yields CDR1 SQVTM and CDR2 ANQGSEA. CDR3 loop: CSLAAGGTREQFF. Written as DNA, the CDR3 is TGCAGCCTCGCGGCGGGGGGCACAAGAGAGCAGTTCTTC.